This T cell receptor (beta chain) was documented in a study of T cells in Graves' hyperthyroidism and ophthalmopathy. Notes on the study in general: Blood also contained most expanded thyroid clonotypes above 0.001.

This clonotype came up many times. Its antigen is unidentified. Looked up from germline, CDR1 is DFQATT and CDR2 is SNEGSKA (reference sequence). The V end was cut by 3 bases, the J end by 2 bases, with 10 bases between. This CDR3 comprises 13 residues. Amplified TCR beta CDR3 regions derived from RNA transcripts. In the first-round RT-PCR of the TCR CDR3, the HTBI primer set was used. From the multiplex PCR reads, TCRdb called clonotypes with MiXCR, one entry per CDR3 protein. Among roughly 350,000 distinct CDR3 sequences, approximately 15% were seen once, and the ten largest hold approximately 25%. This chain links TRBV20-1 with TRBJ2-5; the D gene is possibly TRBD1 (6 bases). Material: blood. The TCR sequence derives from a woman in her twenties or thirties with Graves' hyperthyroidism. In DNA form, the CDR3 reads TGCAGTGCTAGTGGACAGATACAAGAGACCCAGTACTTC. It specifies CSASGQIQETQYF.